The rows below give T cell receptor beta chains drawn from one sample of a study of T cell repertoires in cytomegalovirus infection. Each CDR3 protein is one row after TCRdb ran MiXCR on the reads. The sample shows about 110,000 distinct CDR3 sequences, over 25% of them seen only once. No cognate antigen is known for these TCRs. Sample: CD8+ T cells from cultured PBMCs, taken from culture after CMV antigen stimulation. Every receptor here comes from a human donor in good health (CMV status not recorded). Some clones in this sample may be carry-over from other donors' samples. Each CDR3 is given with its conserved first and last residue. D genes are given only for firm matches. Size is omitted from some rows. Given values are once, few, many or a class for expanded clones.

D gene | clone size | J gene | V gene | CDR3 protein | CDR3 DNA
TRBD1 | few | TRBJ1-1 | TRBV10-1 | CASSEPDRGRNTEAFF | TGCGCCAGCAGTGAGCCTGACAGGGGGCGAAACACTGAAGCTTTCTTT
TRBD2 | few | TRBJ2-5 | TRBV29-1 | CSAIKGLAGETQYF | TGCAGCGCCATAAAGGGACTAGCGGGAGAGACCCAGTACTTC
. | . | TRBJ2-1 | TRBV7-8 | CASSLEGGANEQFF | TGTGCCAGCAGCTTAGAGGGCGGGGCCAATGAGCAGTTCTTC
. | . | TRBJ1-1 | TRBV6-1 | CASTVAGPTEAFF | TGTGCCAGCACCGTGGCAGGCCCCACTGAAGCTTTCTTT
TRBD1 | . | TRBJ1-2 | TRBV7-9 | CASSPDGSDRVYGYTF | TGTGCCAGCAGCCCCGACGGGTCGGACAGGGTCTATGGCTACACCTTC
. | . | TRBJ1-1 | TRBV6-2/TRBV6-3 | CASSFTIGQGANTEAFF | TGTGCCAGCAGTTTCACTATTGGACAAGGGGCGAACACTGAAGCTTTCTTT
TRBD1 | few | TRBJ2-5 | TRBV27 | CASSLQTPTGVGETQYF | TGTGCCAGCAGTCTACAAACACCGACAGGGGTCGGGGAGACCCAGTACTTC
. | once | TRBJ2-2 | TRBV6-2/TRBV6-3 | CATQTGDTGELFF | TGTGCCACCCAGACCGGGGACACCGGGGAGCTGTTTTTT
. | many | TRBJ1-3 | TRBV11-3 | CASSLGFSISGNTIYF | TGTGCCAGCAGCTTAGGTTTTTCTATCTCTGGAAACACCATATATTTT
. | few | TRBJ1-3 | TRBV6-5 | CASSYEGTSGNTIYF | TGTGCCAGCAGTTATGAGGGAACCTCTGGAAACACCATATATTTT
. | . | TRBJ2-7 | TRBV28 | CASSFFPNTGSEQYF | TGTGCCAGCAGTTTCTTTCCGAACACAGGCTCCGAGCAGTACTTC
. | . | TRBJ1-6 | TRBV19 | CASMSRGSSYNSPLHF | TGTGCCAGCATGTCCAGAGGGAGCTCCTATAATTCACCCCTCCACTTT
. | few | TRBJ1-1 | TRBV20-1 | CSARPLSGTEAFF | TGCAGTGCTAGACCCTTATCTGGCACTGAAGCTTTCTTT
TRBD1 | few | TRBJ1-2 | TRBV7-9 | CASSTEGQGMGTF | TGTGCCAGCAGCACGGAGGGACAGGGGATGGGTACCTTC
TRBD1 | . | TRBJ1-2 | TRBV5-6 | CASSPKRDRVVSNYGYTF | TGTGCCAGCAGCCCTAAGCGGGACAGGGTAGTTTCTAACTATGGCTACACCTTC
. | few | TRBJ2-3 | TRBV7-8 | CASSLRGRTGDTQYF | TGTGCCAGCAGCCTCCGGGGCAGGACCGGCGATACGCAGTATTTT
. | . | TRBJ2-1 | TRBV9 | CASSVGYNEQFF | TGTGCCAGCAGCGTAGGCTACAATGAGCAGTTCTTC
. | . | TRBJ2-1 | TRBV20-1 | CSARESGLRSYNEQFF | TGCAGTGCTAGAGAGTCTGGCTTAAGGTCCTACAATGAGCAGTTCTTC
TRBD1 | few | TRBJ2-1 | TRBV11-2 | CASSGPTGGSYNEQFF | TGTGCCAGCAGCGGACCGACAGGGGGCTCCTACAATGAGCAGTTCTTC
. | few | TRBJ1-6 | TRBV6-5 | CASSYYSRLVSPLHF | TGTGCCAGCAGTTACTATAGCAGGCTGGTTTCACCCCTCCACTTT
. | few | TRBJ2-1 | TRBV6-6 | CASSYPGPTYNEQFF | TGTGCCAGCAGTTACCCGGGGCCTACCTACAATGAGCAGTTCTTC
TRBD1 | many | TRBJ1-4 | TRBV20-1 | CSANLMGTGNNEKLFF | TGCAGTGCTAACCTTATGGGGACAGGAAATAATGAAAAACTGTTTTTT
. | . | TRBJ1-1 | TRBV4-1 | CASSQPWSEAFF | TGCGCCAGCAGCCAACCCTGGTCTGAAGCTTTCTTT
TRBD1 | . | TRBJ2-1 | TRBV29-1 | CSVEDPDRESYNEQFF | TGCAGCGTTGAAGATCCCGACAGGGAATCCTACAATGAGCAGTTCTTC
. | . | TRBJ2-7 | TRBV7-8 | CASSLVVGYEQYF | TGTGCCAGCAGCTTAGTCGTTGGATACGAGCAGTACTTC
. | few | TRBJ2-5 | TRBV6-6 | CASERGGMEETQYF | TGTGCCAGCGAGAGGGGGGGGATGGAAGAGACCCAGTACTTC
TRBD1 | few | TRBJ2-1 | TRBV4-3 | CASSQDLPTGGSYNEQFF | TGCGCCAGCAGCCAAGATTTGCCGACAGGGGGTTCCTACAATGAGCAGTTCTTC
. | few | TRBJ2-7 | TRBV7-8 | CASSWKASYEQYF | TGTGCCAGCAGCTGGAAAGCCTCCTACGAGCAGTACTTC
. | . | TRBJ1-2 | TRBV20-1 | CSAGLGGPGGYTF | TGCAGTGCTGGCCTCGGGGGGCCGGGTGGCTACACCTTC